These 14 T cell receptor beta chains came from one sample sequenced in a study of siplizumab effects on memory and regulatory T cells (dated by TCRdb to the late 2010s). Cells from the mixed lymphocyte reactions were cocultured for about 6 days at 37 degrees C. Their cognate antigens are unknown. Libraries were constructed by the immunoSEQ multiplex PCR assay. The clones in this table, taken by TCRdb from immuneACCESS, are in-frame only. Not every clone is retained; where verified, under half of the shortfall comes from an unresolved V gene, and the cause of the rest is unknown. The sample includes almost 20,000 clones, with 44% observed a single time. The top ten constitute 6% to 6.5% of the sample. Sequencing was done on a sample of CFSE-low (dividing) CD4+ T cells sorted from an allogeneic mixed lymphocyte reaction. The receptors stem from a human donor in good health; the cells came from an allogeneic mixed lymphocyte reaction. Some clones in this sample may be carry-over from other donors' samples.

This clone showed up just once. The V call is TRBV20-1, the J call TRBJ2-2; D uncertain. V dropped 6 bases and J dropped 4 bases, with 6 bases sitting between them. CDR1 and CDR2 from the germline V gene are DFQATT and SNEGSKA (reference sequence). This CDR3 has 11 amino acids. CDR3 loop: CSAVSTGELFF. The DNA for the CDR3 is TGCAGTGCCGTAAGCACCGGGGAGCTGTTTTTT.

This clone was counted a few times. The chain recombines TRBV10-3 with TRBJ1-5; D remains ambiguous. Between the trimmed V and J ends, which lost 0 bases and 1 base, there was a span of 7 bases. This CDR3 is 15 amino acids long. Germline V lookup: CDR1 ENHRY, CDR2 SYGVKD. In DNA form, the CDR3 reads TGTGCCATCAGTGAGTCAGAGAGGAGCAATCAGCCCCAGCATTTT. This translates into CAISESERSNQPQHF.

The chain is built from TRBV7-9 and TRBJ2-1, with D tentatively TRBD2 (5 bases). Trimming removed 2 bases at V and 3 bases at J, with 14 bases between. Germline V gene sequence: CDR1 SEHNR, CDR2 FQNEAQ (reference sequence). The CDR3 spans 16 residues. The CDR3 DNA sequence: TGTGCCAGCAGCTTATGGGCGGGCCCGGACTACAATGAGCAGTTCTTC. Translated: CASSLWAGPDYNEQFF.

This clone was seen more than once but under ten times. The rearrangement links TRBV28 to TRBJ1-2; the D is unclear. V dropped 5 bases and J dropped 4 bases, with 5 bases sitting between them. Germline values: CDR1 MDHEN, CDR2 SYDVKM. CDR3 length: 11 amino acids. This CDR3 is CASSGSYGYTF. The CDR3 DNA reads TGTGCCAGCAGTGGGAGCTATGGCTACACCTTC.

This clone appeared once. The rearrangement joins TRBV2 to TRBJ2-2; 8 bases are a match to TRBD1. Germline V gene sequence: CDR1 SNHLY, CDR2 FYNNEI. V lost 6 bases and J lost 6; bases outside the gene matches: 9. The CDR3 totals 15 residues. CDR3 sequence: CASRADRGRAGELFF. Written as DNA, the CDR3 is TGTGCCAGCAGGGCCGACAGGGGACGGGCCGGGGAGCTGTTTTTT.

This clone has only a few counts. The rearrangement joins TRBV2 to TRBJ2-3, with D maybe TRBD2 (5 bases). In germline, CDR1 is SNHLY, CDR2 FYNNEI. This CDR3 region has 15 residues. The V and J ends lost 4 bases and 0 bases respectively, with 11 bases between them. CDR3 DNA sequence: TGTGCCAGCAGTGTGGTCGGAGGAAGCACAGATACGCAGTATTTT. Its translation: CASSVVGGSTDTQYF.

The V and J genes are TRBV7-9 and TRBJ2-7; D remains ambiguous. V lost 7 bases and J 4 bases, leaving 14 bases between the germline ends. Germline V gene sequence: CDR1 SEHNR, CDR2 FQNEAQ (reference sequence). The CDR3 is made up of 13 amino acids. In DNA form, the CDR3 reads TGTGCCAGCACCAAGATAGGGTCTTACGAGCAGTACTTC. Residues: CASTKIGSYEQYF.

V gene TRBV29-1 combines with J gene TRBJ1-3, with D unresolved. The CDR3 totals 13 residues. Trimming pared 3 bases from V and 3 bases from J, leaving 9 bases between. Germline V gene data show CDR1 as SQVTM and CDR2 as ANQGSEA. CDR3 in DNA: TGCAGCGTTGAGCGTGACCTTGGAAACACCATATATTTT. Protein product: CSVERDLGNTIYF.

The gene calls are TRBV7-2 and TRBJ2-1, with D uncertain. The CDR3 covers 14 residues. Germline assignment: CDR1 SGHTA and CDR2 FQGNSA. The V end lost 4 bases, the J end lost 9 bases, and 16 bases lay between the germline ends. CDR3 amino acids: CASSYPGPFSEQFF. The CDR3 bases are TGTGCCAGCAGCTACCCCGGGCCCTTCAGTGAGCAGTTCTTC.

Only one count was recorded for this clone. The J gene is TRBJ2-7, the V gene TRBV5-1, with D tentatively TRBD2 (5 bases). CDR1 SGHRS and CDR2 YFSETQ come from the germline V gene. This CDR3 region has 14 residues. The V end was cut by 2 bases, the J end by 5 bases, with 14 bases between. The CDR3 nucleotides read TGCGCCAGCAGCTTCGGCGGAGGCCCCAACGAGCAGTACTTC. Protein sequence: CASSFGGGPNEQYF.

The table lists this clone with a few counts. The rearrangement uses TRBV6-5 and TRBJ2-7; 11 bases are shared with TRBD2. The ends lost 4 bases at V and 2 bases at J; junction bases unmatched: 7. Looked up from germline, CDR1 is MNHEY and CDR2 is SVGAGI. The CDR3 contains 16 residues. Written as DNA, the CDR3 is TGTGCCAGCAGTTCCACACTAGCGGGGGACCCCTACGAGCAGTACTTC. This gives the protein CASSSTLAGDPYEQYF.

The chain uses TRBV5-1 and TRBJ1-1; 9 bases match TRBD1. The CDR3 has 16 amino acids. After removal of 4 bases from V and 6 bases from J, the junction contained 13 bases not matched to a gene. The germline V gene has CDR1 SGHRS and CDR2 YFSETQ. The CDR3 loop reads CASSPGDRANIAEAFF. The CDR3 DNA reads TGCGCCAGCAGCCCTGGGGACAGGGCTAATATAGCTGAAGCTTTCTTT.

For this clone: This may stem from a read error, because a much larger clone lies one nucleotide away. The same CDR3 arises from other DNA sequences in this sample as well. J is TRBJ1-1 and V is TRBV6-5, with TRBD1 identical over 8 bases. The germline V gene encodes CDR1 MNHEY and CDR2 SVGAGI. Unmatched junction bases numbered 0, after V lost 2 bases and J lost 1 base. The CDR3 covers 14 residues. The CDR3 region has the DNA TGTGCCAGCAGTTACGGACAGGGGAACACTGAAGCTTTCTTT. Protein product: CASSYGQGNTEAFF.

This clone occurred a few times. The chain is built from TRBV14 and TRBJ2-5; D not resolved. This CDR3 has 15 amino acids. CDR1 and CDR2 from the germline V gene are SGHDN and FVKESK. Trimming took 4 bases from V and 5 from J, leaving 17 bases between them. The CDR3 DNA is TGTGCCAGCAGCCCAGCACACGCCGCCTTGGAGACCCAGTACTTC. It specifies CASSPAHAALETQYF.